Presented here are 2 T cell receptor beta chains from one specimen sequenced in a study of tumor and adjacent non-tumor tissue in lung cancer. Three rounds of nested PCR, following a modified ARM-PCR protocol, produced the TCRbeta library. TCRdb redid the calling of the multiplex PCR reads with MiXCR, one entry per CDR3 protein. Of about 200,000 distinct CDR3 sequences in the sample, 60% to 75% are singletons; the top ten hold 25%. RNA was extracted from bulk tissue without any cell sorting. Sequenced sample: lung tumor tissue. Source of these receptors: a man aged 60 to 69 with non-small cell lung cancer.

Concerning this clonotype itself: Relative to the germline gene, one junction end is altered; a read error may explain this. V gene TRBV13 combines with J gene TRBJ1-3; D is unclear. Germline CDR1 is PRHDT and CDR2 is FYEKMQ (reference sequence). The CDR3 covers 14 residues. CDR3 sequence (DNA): TGTGCCAGCACCGGGCGGGCAGTTGGAAACACCATACATTTT. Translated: CASTGRAVGNTIHF. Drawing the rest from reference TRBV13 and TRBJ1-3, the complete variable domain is AAGVIQSPRHLIKEKRETATLKCYPIPRHDTVYWYQQGPGQDPQFLISFYEKMQSDKGSIPDRFSAQQFSDYHSELNMSSLELGDSALYFCASTGRAVGNTIHFGEGSWLTVV.

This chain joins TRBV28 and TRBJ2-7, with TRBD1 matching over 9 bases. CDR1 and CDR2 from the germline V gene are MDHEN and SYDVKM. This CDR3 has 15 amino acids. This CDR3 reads CAGSSPGTGTYEQYF. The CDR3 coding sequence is TGTGCGGGCAGCTCCCCTGGGACAGGGACCTACGAGCAGTACTTC.